This is a list of T cell receptor beta chains from one sample in a study of PD-1 blockade in mismatch repair-deficient tumors. Which antigens these TCRs recognize remains unknown. Libraries were prepared by immunoSEQ multiplex PCR; TCRdb keeps only in-frame clonotypes and omits some of them. The sample contains over 9,000 clones, approximately 86% of which appear only once. Sample: cells cultured in vitro, taken from a patient treated with pembrolizumab. The receptors were sampled from an adult with mismatch repair-deficient cancer. CDR3s leave out the opening cysteine and the closing phenylalanine or tryptophan. The order of the fields is CDR3 protein, J gene, V gene.

ASSARGASGRSWF TRBJ2-1 TRBV11-2
ASSAGRDLSGRAPKNIQY TRBJ2-4 TRBV9
ASSNRGLEKLF TRBJ1-4 TRBV2
ASSWDVGQGTGELF TRBJ2-2 TRBV5-1
ASSPGTQETQY TRBJ2-5 TRBV18
ASSTRDSTYNEQF TRBJ2-1 TRBV28
ASSPGGGLNEKLF TRBJ1-4 TRBV5-1
ASSFGQPYEQY TRBJ2-7 TRBV28
ASTPRVRQLQETQY TRBJ2-5 TRBV7-8
ASSDTDVYEQY TRBJ2-7 TRBV25-1
ASSLEWGPVETQY TRBJ2-5 TRBV11-2
ASSRTSGSTDTQY TRBJ2-3 TRBV4-1
ASSLQGKQETQY TRBJ2-5 TRBV19
ASSLGGSEDEQF TRBJ2-1 TRBV7-2
ASSPGQGSTGELF TRBJ2-2 TRBV7-7
ASSVVASGIYTGELF TRBJ2-2 TRBV9
ASRAGTDSYEQY TRBJ2-7 TRBV5-8
ASSLWVGGDTEAF TRBJ1-1 TRBV28
ASSLEGWGAF TRBJ1-1 TRBV5-1
ASTRGSGYNEQF TRBJ2-1 TRBV7-9
ASSPGGLSSYEQY TRBJ2-7 TRBV28
ASSQERRMAGDTQY TRBJ2-3 TRBV4-1
ATFLADTQY TRBJ2-3 TRBV28